One sample yielded the 26 T cell receptor beta chains listed below, sequenced in a study of T cells in Graves' hyperthyroidism and ophthalmopathy. What was amplified from RNA transcripts were TCR beta CDR3 regions. An initial round of RT-PCR targeting the TCR CDR3 relied on the HTBI primer set. TCRdb used MiXCR to reprocess the multiplex PCR reads, holding one entry per CDR3 protein. Of about 420,000 distinct CDR3 sequences in the sample, approximately 15% are singletons; the top ten hold almost 8%. The sample taken for sequencing was blood. The receptors derive from a woman between 18 and 30 years old with Graves' hyperthyroidism.

This rearrangement joins TRBV7-9 to TRBJ2-1, with 7 bases aligning to TRBD1. CDR3 length: 14 amino acids. CDR1 and CDR2 from the germline V gene are SEHNR and FQNEAQ (reference sequence). V lost 5 bases, J lost 5 bases, and 6 bases stayed unmatched. In DNA form, the CDR3 reads TGTGCCAGCAGCCTCGGGACAGCAAACAATGAGCAGTTCTTC. Translation: CASSLGTANNEQFF.

This clonotype has at least ten counts. The chain joins TRBV6-1 to TRBJ1-5; D is undetermined. Germline CDR1 is MNHNS and CDR2 is SASEGT. V lost 5 bases and J lost 11, with 19 bases in between. CDR3 size: 14 residues. The CDR3 region has the DNA TGTGCCAGCAGTTCGAGGACCAACCCTCCAGCCCAGCATTTT. It codes for CASSSRTNPPAQHF.

The sample holds many counts of this clonotype. This chain connects TRBV28 to TRBJ2-3, with D uncertain. The V end was cut by 4 bases, the J end by 2 bases, with 13 bases between. The germline gives CDR1 MDHEN, CDR2 SYDVKM. CDR3 length: 15 amino acids. The CDR3, as DNA: TGTGCCAGCAGTTCCCCCCCAAGTCTCACAGATACGCAGTATTTT. Translation gives CASSSPPSLTDTQYF.

Many counts were recorded for this clonotype. The V and J genes are TRBV2 and TRBJ2-3; 11 positions agree with TRBD2. V lost 6 bases, J lost 2 bases, and 4 bases stayed unmatched. The CDR3 extends over 15 amino acids. From germline, CDR1 is SNHLY and CDR2 FYNNEI. Written as DNA, the CDR3 is TGTGCCAGCAGGGGGACTAGCGGTTCCACAGATACGCAGTATTTT. It is translated as CASRGTSGSTDTQYF.

This clonotype has at least ten counts. The chain uses TRBV7-3 and TRBJ2-5, with 15 positions matching TRBD2. V was clipped by 5 bases and J by 5 bases; unmatched bases: 9. Germline V gene lookup returns CDR1 SGHTA and CDR2 FQGTGA. The CDR3 is 17 residues long. The CDR3 sequence is CASSRGLAGGPGETQYF. Written as DNA, the CDR3 is TGTGCCAGCAGCCGCGGACTAGCGGGAGGGCCGGGGGAGACCCAGTACTTC.

There are many counts of this clonotype. This sequence joins TRBV2 and TRBJ1-3; D gene unclear. V lost 6 bases, J lost 4 bases, and 13 bases lay in between. Per the germline V gene, CDR1 is SNHLY and CDR2 is FYNNEI. This CDR3 spans 14 amino acids. The chain's CDR3 is CASSGSYAGNTIYF. CDR3 DNA: TGTGCCAGCAGCGGATCATACGCCGGAAACACCATATATTTT.

This clonotype has ten or more counts. The V call is TRBV12-3 or TRBV12-4, the J call TRBJ1-4; the D gene is possibly TRBD1 (5 bases). The V gene lost 3 bases and the J gene lost 8 bases, with 10 bases spanning the gap. The CDR3 loop spans 13 amino acids. The CDR3 reads CASSFRENEKLFF. The CDR3 coding sequence is TGTGCCAGCAGTTTCAGGGAAAACGAAAAACTGTTTTTT.

This sequence joins TRBV19 and TRBJ1-1; D is unclear. This CDR3 comprises 14 residues. The germline CDR1 and CDR2 sequences are LNHDA and SQIVND (reference sequence). The V gene lost 3 bases and the J gene lost 5 bases, with 13 bases spanning the gap. The CDR3 here is CASSIGSRGTEAFF. CDR3 DNA: TGTGCCAGTAGTATCGGCAGTCGAGGGACTGAAGCTTTCTTT.

This clonotype showed up just a few times. CDR3 in DNA: TGTGCCAGCAGCTCCATAGCGGGGGATTCCTACGAGCAGTACTTC. This sequence encodes CASSSIAGDSYEQYF. This rearrangement joins TRBV11-2 to TRBJ2-7; 9 bases are shared with TRBD2. CDR1 is SGHAT and CDR2 is FQNNGV in the germline V gene. V was clipped by 4 bases and J by 1 base; unmatched bases: 5. This CDR3 spans 15 amino acids.

On this clonotype: Given a much more abundant clone one base away, this may be a read error. This chain connects TRBV5-6 to TRBJ2-7; 9 nucleotides match TRBD1. Gene TRBJ2-1 matches the end of the DNA better, so the J call may be wrong. Germline values: CDR1 SGHDT, CDR2 YYEEEE. This CDR3 is built from 15 residues. In DNA, the CDR3 is TGTGCCAGCAGCTTACTGACAGGGGGTTCCTACGAGCAGTTCTTC. Translating it yields CASSLLTGGSYEQFF.

This clonotype was seen a handful of times. A much larger clone lies a single base off, so this may be a read error. The V and J genes are TRBV27 and TRBJ2-2; D gene ambiguous. Deletions cut 2 bases from V and 7 bases from J, with 8 bases between. CDR3 size: 13 residues. Germline lookup yields CDR1 MNHEY and CDR2 SMNVEV (reference sequence). The chain's CDR3 is CASSLGSSGELFF. CDR3 DNA sequence: TGTGCCAGCAGTTTAGGGTCCAGCGGGGAGCTGTTTTTT.

This clonotype showed up many times. The J gene is TRBJ2-1, the V gene TRBV15; TRBD2 matches 7 bases. CDR3 size: 16 residues. V was clipped by 0 bases and J by 2 bases; unmatched bases: 4. Germline V gene lookup returns CDR1 LNHNV and CDR2 YYDKDF (reference sequence). The CDR3 loop reads CATSRDRGSPYNEQFF. Here the CDR3 DNA reads TGTGCCACCAGCAGAGATCGCGGGAGCCCCTACAATGAGCAGTTCTTC. Filled out from reference TRBV15 and TRBJ2-1, the complete variable domain reads DAMVIQNPRYQVTQFGKPVTLSCSQTLNHNVMYWYQQKSSQAPKLLFHYYDKDFNNEADTPDNFQSRRPNTSFCFLDIRSPGLGDTAMYLCATSRDRGSPYNEQFFGPGTRLTVL.

This clonotype has only a few counts. The CDR3 protein is CATSPGLAAAQYF. CDR3 nucleotide sequence: TGTGCCACCAGTCCGGGACTAGCAGCCGCGCAGTATTTT. The rearrangement joins TRBV24-1 to TRBJ2-3, with TRBD2 matching 9 bases. The CDR3 sequence is 13 residues long. Germline assignment: CDR1 KGHDR and CDR2 SFDVKD. V trimming: 6 bases; J trimming: 10 bases; junction bases outside the gene matches: 7.

This clonotype was counted a few times. The chain joins TRBV19 to TRBJ1-5; D is undetermined. The germline V gene encodes CDR1 LNHDA and CDR2 SQIVND (reference sequence). Between the trimmed V and J ends, which lost 5 bases and 1 base, there was a span of 15 bases. The CDR3 is 16 amino acids. The CDR3, as DNA: TGTGCCAGTAGTTCGGGGTTAGTATTCAGCAATCAGCCCCAGCATTTT. Protein product: CASSSGLVFSNQPQHF.

Comment on this clonotype: Its ends do not fully match the called genes, so a read error is possible. This chain uses TRBV5-6 with TRBJ1-1; TRBD1 is a possible D gene (5 bases). The CDR3 is made up of 16 amino acids. CDR1 and CDR2 (germline): SGHDT, YYEEEE. The CDR3 DNA follows: TGTGCCAGCAGCATCCCCTGGGGGGGGACTAACACTGAGGCTTTCTTT. Translating gives CASSIPWGGTNTEAFF.

This clonotype was recorded many times. The genes are TRBV28 and TRBJ2-4, with 7 bases matching TRBD1. V shed 5 bases, J shed 0 bases, and the junction held 13 bases outside the gene matches. The CDR3 is 18 amino acids. Per germline, CDR1 MDHEN and CDR2 SYDVKM. The chain's CDR3 is CASSPVRTGARAKNIQYF. The CDR3 bases are TGTGCCAGCAGTCCTGTTAGAACAGGGGCCCGAGCCAAAAACATTCAGTACTTC.

Concerning this clonotype itself: This may be a read error, as it is one base from a much larger clone. The V call is TRBV10-3, the J call TRBJ2-7, with D tentatively TRBD1 (6 bases). The V gene's germline CDR1 is ENHRY and CDR2 SYGVKD. CDR3 length: 16 amino acids. The CDR3 nucleotides are TGTGCCATCGGTGAGCGATCGAGGGGGTCCGTTGACGAGCAGTACTTC. Its translation is CAIGERSRGSVDEQYF.

This clonotype occurred many times. The chain couples TRBV7-2 to TRBJ1-5; D remains unclear. CDR3 length: 16 amino acids. Looked up from germline, CDR1 is SGHTA and CDR2 is FQGNSA. V was trimmed by 2 bases and J by 3 bases, leaving 14 bases between them. CDR3 region: CASSLWAETVNQPQHF. CDR3 nucleotide sequence: TGTGCCAGCAGCTTATGGGCAGAAACCGTCAATCAGCCCCAGCATTTT. The full variable domain, rest sourced from reference TRBV7-2 and TRBJ1-5, is GAGVSQSPSNKVTEKGKDVELRCDPISGHTALYWYRQSLGQGLEFLIYFQGNSAPDKSGLPSDRFSAERTGGSVSTLTIQRTQQEDSAVYLCASSLWAETVNQPQHFGDGTRLSIL.

The CDR3 DNA reads TGCAGTGCGGCGGGACTAGCGTCCTACGAGCAGTACTTC. Protein: CSAAGLASYEQYF. The chain links TRBV20-1 to TRBJ2-7, with 10 nucleotides matching TRBD2. The junction had 3 bases not matched to a gene; V was cut back by 6 bases and J by 1 base. The germline V gene encodes CDR1 DFQATT and CDR2 SNEGSKA (reference sequence). This CDR3 contains 13 residues.

There are many counts of this clonotype. The chain joins TRBV30 to TRBJ1-1; the D gene is possibly TRBD1 (5 bases). From germline, CDR1 is GTSNPN and CDR2 SVGIG (reference sequence). V lost 6 bases to trimming and J lost 5 bases, with 13 bases between them. The CDR3 runs to 12 residues. CDR3 in DNA: TGTGCCTGCCAGGCGGGGACGACTGAAGCTTTCTTT. Translation gives CACQAGTTEAFF. Drawing the rest from reference TRBV30 and TRBJ1-1, the complete variable domain is SQTIHQWPATLVQPVGSPLSLECTVEGTSNPNLYWYRQAAGRGLQLLFYSVGIGQISSEVPQNLSASRPQDRQFILSSKKLLLSDSGFYLCACQAGTTEAFFGQGTRLTVV.

This clonotype was counted many times. The genes are TRBV27 and TRBJ1-2; 8 bases are shared with TRBD1. V shed 6 bases, J shed 6 bases, and the junction held 6 bases outside the gene matches. The CDR3 has 13 residues. Per the germline V gene, CDR1 is MNHEY and CDR2 is SMNVEV (reference sequence). CDR3 loop: CASSPARGHGYTF. CDR3 sequence (DNA): TGTGCCAGCAGCCCGGCCAGGGGGCATGGCTACACCTTC.

This clonotype was detected many times. The rearrangement uses TRBV12-3 or TRBV12-4 and TRBJ2-1; the D gene is possibly TRBD2 (6 bases). The CDR3 runs 16 residues. V lost 5 bases and J lost 3, with 17 bases in between. CDR3 protein: CASSRARGVDYNEQFF. In DNA, the CDR3 is TGTGCCAGCAGTCGGGCCCGCGGGGTCGACTACAATGAGCAGTTCTTC.

There are many counts of this clonotype. The chain combines TRBV20-1 with TRBJ2-7; no firm D call. The V gene's germline CDR1 is DFQATT and CDR2 SNEGSKA (reference sequence). The CDR3 is made up of 12 amino acids. V lost 4 bases and J lost 4, with 11 bases in between. Written as DNA, the CDR3 is TGCAGTGCTACGTCATCCGGGTACGAGCAGTACTTC. It encodes CSATSSGYEQYF.

This clonotype was seen at least ten times. The chain couples TRBV7-8 to TRBJ2-7, with 15 bases matching TRBD2. V trimming: 5 bases; J trimming: 5 bases; junction bases outside the gene matches: 7. CDR3 size: 16 residues. Germline V gives CDR1 SGHVS, CDR2 FQNEAQ. CDR3 sequence: CASSRGLAGGYDEQYF. CDR3 DNA: TGTGCCAGCAGCAGGGGACTAGCGGGAGGATACGACGAGCAGTACTTC. Combining the CDR3 with reference TRBV7-8 and TRBJ2-7 gives the whole variable domain GAGVSQSPRYKVAKRGQDVALRCDPISGHVSLFWYQQALGQGPEFLTYFQNEAQLDKSGLPSDRFFAERPEGSVSTLKIQRTQQEDSAVYLCASSRGLAGGYDEQYFGPGTRLTVT.

This clonotype was counted many times. This chain uses TRBV6-1 with TRBJ2-7; D is ambiguous. Per germline, CDR1 MNHNS and CDR2 SASEGT. This CDR3 is 14 amino acids long. V lost 5 bases to trimming and J lost 5 bases, with 16 bases between them. The CDR3, as DNA: TGTGCCAGCAGTTACGCCCGCGGAGCTCACGAGCAGTACTTC. Amino acids: CASSYARGAHEQYF.

Many counts were recorded for this clonotype. The chain recombines TRBV30 with TRBJ1-6, with unresolved D. Deletions cut 5 bases from V and 0 bases from J, with 5 bases between. This CDR3 contains 13 residues. The germline V gene encodes CDR1 GTSNPN and CDR2 SVGIG (reference sequence). In DNA, the CDR3 is TGTGCCTGGGCCACCTCCTATAATTCACCCCTCCACTTT. Translation: CAWATSYNSPLHF.